This T cell receptor beta chain was sequenced for a study of blood T cell repertoires in COVID-19 (TCRdb year 2020). Turning to the overall study: The collaborator samples originated in the United States, Italy and Spain and spanned the acute and convalescent phases of COVID-19. Samples came from the ongoing ImmuneRACE study (first 160 participants) plus 1,254 subjects from 6 global collaborators. The sample metadata nearly always contained a de-identified subject ID, COVID-19 status, age in years and sex. Where available, HLA class I and class II types were taken from metadata supplied by the sample provider and were not determined by assay-based typing. Deeply sampled blood TCRbeta repertoires from subjects exposed to, actively infected with, or recovered from COVID-19 were included in the dataset. A freely available public database, intended as a resource for researchers studying the immune response to SARS-CoV-2, is where the repertoires were released. The prospective study material was composed of cDNA or gDNA derived from T cells, B-cell-depleted T cells, or PBMCs.

The paper's findings and limits, for the study overall: The amount of clinical and demographic metadata varied by source and participant and was provided uncurated.

The immunoSEQ Assay, a bias-controlled multiplex PCR, was used to amplify TCRbeta CDR3 regions from genomic DNA. From the authors' description of their analysis: The number of nucleated cells in each sample was estimated by amplification of reference gene primers within the assay. Sequence reads were collapsed and filtered to measure the absolute abundance of every unique TCRbeta CDR3 rearrangement. For each sample, productive Simpson clonality was calculated by taking the square root of Simpson's diversity index across productive rearrangements. TCRdb provides this immuneACCESS table in a form limited to in-frame rearrangements. Some clones are lacking; in checked studies, under half of them reflect an unresolved V gene, and why the rest are absent is not known. The V and J calls and clone size are taken from that table; D and trimming were inferred from the DNA. The sample table lists a few hundred thousand clones, about 86% of them with a count of one. The ten largest clones take up approximately 4% of the sample.

Notes on this clone: The specificity of this receptor is unknown. No much larger clone exists at a distance of one base, and base qualities are not known.

V is cut back by 5 bases and J by 5 bases, with 10 bases in the junction unmatched. As encoded in the germline V gene, CDR1 is SGDLS while CDR2 is YYNGEE. Including cysteine and phenylalanine, the CDR3 has 16 amino acids. Just CDR3 DNA is preserved here, 48 bases in frame from base 1. In the prospective study, participants were roughly 18 to 95 years old, resided in 24 geographic areas of the United States, and were enrolled through a virtual design. Cohort assignment in the prospective study relied on participant-reported clinical history from a screening survey and a study questionnaire. In the prospective study, whole blood, serum and a nasopharyngeal or oropharyngeal swab were collected from each participant by mobile phlebotomists. Over an approximately 2-month period, participants in the prospective study had the option of providing additional blood draws and questionnaires. Before DNA extraction, prospective study blood samples were shipped either frozen or at room temperature.

The sequence links TRBV9 to TRBJ2-5, with TRBD2 identical over 12 junction bases. This receptor was identified in a man aged 25-45 years with acute COVID-19. The sample taken for sequencing was PBMCs or T cells enriched from blood (not recorded which). The CDR3 has the sequence CASSASGGAISETQYF. The bases read TGTGCCAGCAGTGCTAGCGGGGGGGCCATATCGGAGACCCAGTACTTC.